A selection of T cell receptor beta chains follows, all from one sample in a study of T cell responses to AZD1222 COVID-19 vaccine. Here immunoSEQ multiplex PCR was the method, and the copy in TCRdb shows in-frame clones only, minus some. The sample consists of around 67,000 clones, 84% of them appearing once. This material consisted of peripheral blood, taken on day 0 of AZD1222 vaccination. The source is an adult in good health. Both conserved end residues are part of each CDR3. D genes are given only for firm matches. Size values are once, few and many counts, or a class for expanded clones, and some rows have none.

.,TRBV2,.,TRBJ1-4,CASSHRGFPNEKLFF,TGTGCCAGCAGCCATCGGGGGTTTCCTAATGAAAAACTGTTTTTT
.,TRBV3-1/TRBV3-2,.,TRBJ1-1,CASSYNRVNTEAFF,TGTGCCAGCAGCTACAACAGGGTGAACACTGAAGCTTTCTTT
.,TRBV18,TRBD1,TRBJ1-6,CASSPDRDSSPLHF,TGTGCCAGCTCACCTGACAGGGATAGTTCACCCCTCCACTTT
.,TRBV20-1,.,TRBJ1-1,CSATGSTEAFF,TGCAGTGCGACGGGGTCAACTGAAGCTTTCTTT
.,TRBV10-2,.,TRBJ2-7,CASSESKGKGYEQYF,TGCGCCAGCAGTGAGTCGAAGGGGAAGGGATACGAGCAGTACTTC
.,TRBV19,.,TRBJ2-7,CASSTSEGIEQYF,TGTGCCAGTAGTACGTCTGAAGGAATCGAGCAGTACTTC
.,TRBV3-1/TRBV3-2,.,TRBJ1-2,CASSQVPSFYGYTF,TGTGCCAGCAGCCAAGTTCCTAGCTTCTATGGCTACACCTTC
.,TRBV30,.,TRBJ2-6,CAWGFSGANVLTF,TGTGCCTGGGGCTTCTCTGGGGCCAACGTCCTGACTTTC
.,TRBV5-5,.,TRBJ2-5,CASSLQPGINQETQYF,TGTGCCAGCAGCTTGCAGCCAGGGATAAACCAAGAGACCCAGTACTTC
.,TRBV12-3/TRBV12-4,.,TRBJ1-3,CASSLKTINTIYF,TGTGCCAGCAGTTTAAAGACCATAAACACCATATATTTT
.,TRBV5-8,.,TRBJ2-3,CASSPDRVHTQYF,TGTGCCAGCAGCCCAGACCGCGTTCATACGCAGTATTTT
.,TRBV28,.,TRBJ1-5,CASEPGGAINQPQHF,TGTGCCAGCGAGCCAGGAGGGGCTATCAATCAGCCCCAGCATTTT
.,TRBV3-1/TRBV3-2,TRBD1,TRBJ2-5,CASSYRDREETQYF,TGTGCCAGCAGCTATCGGGACAGAGAAGAGACCCAGTACTTC
.,TRBV24-1,.,TRBJ2-5,CATSDPSRGSAETQYF,TGTGCCACCAGTGACCCCTCCCGGGGTAGCGCAGAGACCCAGTACTTC
.,TRBV7-2,.,TRBJ2-5,CASSLGPQETQYF,TGTGCCAGCAGCTTGGGACCGCAAGAGACCCAGTACTTC
.,TRBV19,TRBD1,TRBJ1-2,CASSKRQGSAVHGYTF,TGTGCCAGTAGTAAGCGACAGGGGAGCGCGGTCCATGGCTACACCTTC
few,TRBV4-2,TRBD1,TRBJ1-1,CASSQEGTVGTEAFF,TGTGCCAGCAGCCAAGAGGGGACAGTGGGGACTGAAGCTTTCTTT